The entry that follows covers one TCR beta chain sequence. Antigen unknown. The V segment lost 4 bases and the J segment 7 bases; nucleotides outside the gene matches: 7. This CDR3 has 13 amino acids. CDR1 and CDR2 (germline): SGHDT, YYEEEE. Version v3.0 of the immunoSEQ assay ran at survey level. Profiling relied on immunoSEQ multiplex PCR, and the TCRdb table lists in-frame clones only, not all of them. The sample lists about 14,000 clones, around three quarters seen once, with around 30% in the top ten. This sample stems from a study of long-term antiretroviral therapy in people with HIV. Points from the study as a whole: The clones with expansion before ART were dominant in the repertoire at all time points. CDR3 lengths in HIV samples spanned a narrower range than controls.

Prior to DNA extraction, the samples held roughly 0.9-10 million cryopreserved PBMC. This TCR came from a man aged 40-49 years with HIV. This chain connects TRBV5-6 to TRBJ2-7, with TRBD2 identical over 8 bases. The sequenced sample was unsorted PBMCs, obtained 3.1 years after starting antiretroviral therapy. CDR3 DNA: TGTGCCAGCAGCCCGGAACGACTAGCGGAGCAGTACTTC. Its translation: CASSPERLAEQYF.